This TCR beta chain was profiled in a study of T cell responses to AZD1222 COVID-19 vaccine. With respect to this clone: Antigen specificity is unknown.

TCRdb's copy holds only in-frame clones and misses some; the assay was immunoSEQ multiplex PCR. The data show 15,000 to 19,000 clones, 88% seen once. The length of the CDR3 is 15 residues. The V gene's germline CDR1 is SGHVS and CDR2 FQNEAQ. V lost 0 bases and J 9 bases, leaving 12 bases between the germline ends. General observations from the study: Only six individuals given AZD1222 were seropositive at baseline. Donors skewed white British and female; clonal diversity was possibly underestimated.

The J gene is TRBJ1-6, the V gene TRBV7-8, with D possibly TRBD1 on 5 matching bases. The sequenced sample was peripheral blood, obtained 28 days after the second AZD1222 dose. This sequence originates from an adult who received the AZD1222 COVID-19 vaccine. The CDR3: CASSLANSQGSPLHF. The CDR3 DNA is TGTGCCAGCAGCTTAGCCAACAGTCAGGGTTCACCCCTCCACTTT.